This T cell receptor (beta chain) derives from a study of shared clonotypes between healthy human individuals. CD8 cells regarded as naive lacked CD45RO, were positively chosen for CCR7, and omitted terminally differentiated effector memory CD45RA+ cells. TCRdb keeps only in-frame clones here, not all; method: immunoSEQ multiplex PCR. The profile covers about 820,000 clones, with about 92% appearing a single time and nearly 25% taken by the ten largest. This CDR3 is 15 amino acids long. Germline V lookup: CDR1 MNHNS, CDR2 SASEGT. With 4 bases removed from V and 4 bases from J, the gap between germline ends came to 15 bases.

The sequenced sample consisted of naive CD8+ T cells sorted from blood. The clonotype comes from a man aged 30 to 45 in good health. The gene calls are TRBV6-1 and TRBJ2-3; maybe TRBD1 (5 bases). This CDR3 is CASSVRPQGADTQYF. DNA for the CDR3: TGTGCCAGCAGTGTACGTCCCCAGGGTGCAGATACGCAGTATTTT.